The 3 T cell receptor beta chains below all came from one sample that was sequenced in a study of post-analysis software for immune sequencing data. Unique molecular identifiers featured in each of the TCR beta cDNA libraries. Each CDR3 protein gets one entry after TCRdb re-called the PCR reads with MiXCR. The sample includes roughly 670,000 distinct CDR3 sequences, approximately 59% seen only once; the top ten take over 9%. Antigen specificity for these receptors is unknown. Notes on the study in general: Higher frequency in patients than in controls was seen for roughly five TRBV segments, with TRBV5-6, TRBV5-1 and TRBV20-1 among them.

Sequenced material: blood. These receptor sequences come from a girl aged 2 to 10 with multiple sclerosis.

The chain uses TRBV7-6 and TRBJ1-1, with D tentatively TRBD1 (5 bases). Between the trimmed V and J ends, which lost 6 bases and 5 bases, there was a span of 19 bases. This CDR3 region has 15 residues. The germline gives CDR1 SGHVS, CDR2 FNYEAQ. The CDR3 DNA reads as TGTGCCAGCAGAGGGGCTGGGGGGGGGAATACTGAAGCTTTCTTT. Encoded protein: CASRGAGGGNTEAFF.

This clonotype has a count of ten or more. The CDR3 sequence: CASSFRGSSYNEQFF. CDR3 in DNA: TGTGCCAGCAGTTTCAGAGGGAGCTCCTACAATGAGCAGTTCTTC. The rearrangement joins TRBV12-3 or TRBV12-4 to TRBJ2-1, with D possibly TRBD2 on 5 matching bases. The V end lost 3 bases, the J end lost 0 bases, and 9 bases lay between the germline ends. The CDR3 loop spans 15 amino acids.

This rearrangement joins TRBV4-2 to TRBJ2-5; possibly TRBD1 for D (5 bases). With 0 bases removed from V and 2 bases from J, the gap between germline ends came to 10 bases. The length of the CDR3 is 15 residues. Germline assignment: CDR1 LGHNA and CDR2 YNFKEQ. CDR3 coding DNA: TGTGCCAGCAGCCAAGATCTGGGGCCTCAAGAGACCCAGTACTTC. It translates to CASSQDLGPQETQYF.